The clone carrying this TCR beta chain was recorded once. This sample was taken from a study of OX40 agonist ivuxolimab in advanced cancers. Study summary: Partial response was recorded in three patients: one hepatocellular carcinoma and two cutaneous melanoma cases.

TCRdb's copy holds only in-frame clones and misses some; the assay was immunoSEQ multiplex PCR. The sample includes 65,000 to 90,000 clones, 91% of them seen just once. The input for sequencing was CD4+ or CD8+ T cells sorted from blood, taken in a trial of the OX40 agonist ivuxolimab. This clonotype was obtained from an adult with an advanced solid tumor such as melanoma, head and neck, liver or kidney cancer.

CDR3 nucleotide sequence: TGTGCCAGCAGCGCCCAGGGATCTGCGAACACTGAAGCTTTCTTT. Translating gives CASSAQGSANTEAFF. The gene calls are TRBV7-2 and TRBJ1-1, with D maybe TRBD1 (5 bases). V was cut by 5 bases and J by 1 base, with 14 bases left in between. The germline V gene has CDR1 SGHTA and CDR2 FQGNSA. This CDR3 has 15 amino acids.